This T cell receptor beta chain was recorded in a study of T cell changes during pregnancy in multiple sclerosis. The count of this clone is one. Libraries were prepared by immunoSEQ multiplex PCR; TCRdb keeps only in-frame clonotypes and omits some of them. The sample comprises about 100,000 clones, over 80% of which are singletons, and more than 1.5% rests with the top ten. CDR1 and CDR2 from the germline V gene are SGHNT and YYREEE (reference sequence). The CDR3 runs 14 residues. Trimming shortened V by 2 bases and J by 5 bases, and 14 bases separated the two germline ends. The receptor was derived from a female donor with multiple sclerosis, enrolled in a pregnancy study. The source was peripheral blood, collected after pregnancy. The chain links TRBV5-4 to TRBJ2-7; weak D call: TRBD1 (6 bases). CDR3 residues: CASSFDRFGDEQYF. As DNA, the CDR3 is TGTGCCAGCAGCTTTGACAGGTTTGGGGACGAGCAGTACTTC.